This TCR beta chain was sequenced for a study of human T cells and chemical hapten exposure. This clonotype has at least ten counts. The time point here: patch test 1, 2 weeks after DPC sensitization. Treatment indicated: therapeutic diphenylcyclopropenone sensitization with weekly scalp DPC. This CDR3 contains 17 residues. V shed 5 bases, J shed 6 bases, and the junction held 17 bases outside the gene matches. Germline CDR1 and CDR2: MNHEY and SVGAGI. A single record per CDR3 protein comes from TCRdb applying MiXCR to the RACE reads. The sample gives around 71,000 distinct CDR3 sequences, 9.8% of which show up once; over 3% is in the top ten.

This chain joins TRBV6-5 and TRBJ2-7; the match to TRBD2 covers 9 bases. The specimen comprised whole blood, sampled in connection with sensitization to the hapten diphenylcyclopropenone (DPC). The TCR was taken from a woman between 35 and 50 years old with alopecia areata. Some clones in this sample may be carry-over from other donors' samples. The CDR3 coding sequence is TGTGCCAGCAGTCTCACAGTAGGGGGACTAGCAAGTCTCGAGCAGTACTTC. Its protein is CASSLTVGGLASLEQYF.